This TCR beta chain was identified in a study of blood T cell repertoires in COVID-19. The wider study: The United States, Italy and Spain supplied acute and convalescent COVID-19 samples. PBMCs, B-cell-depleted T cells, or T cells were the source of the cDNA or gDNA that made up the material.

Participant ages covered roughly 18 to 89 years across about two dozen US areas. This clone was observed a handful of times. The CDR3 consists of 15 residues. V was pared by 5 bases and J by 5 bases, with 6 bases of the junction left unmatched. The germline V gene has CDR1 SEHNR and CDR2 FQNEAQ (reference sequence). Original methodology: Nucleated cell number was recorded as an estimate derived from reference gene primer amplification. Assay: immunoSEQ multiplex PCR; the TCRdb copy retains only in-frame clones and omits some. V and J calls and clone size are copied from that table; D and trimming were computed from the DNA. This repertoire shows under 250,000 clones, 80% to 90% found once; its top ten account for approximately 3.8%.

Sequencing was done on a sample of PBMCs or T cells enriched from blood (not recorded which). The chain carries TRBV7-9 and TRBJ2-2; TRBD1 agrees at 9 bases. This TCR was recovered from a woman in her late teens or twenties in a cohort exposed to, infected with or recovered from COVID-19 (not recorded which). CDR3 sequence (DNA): TGTGCCAGCAGCAGGACAGGGGTAGAGACCGGGGAGCTGTTTTTT. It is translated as CASSRTGVETGELFF.